In its sample, the clone carrying this T cell receptor (beta chain) was seen many times. What it recognizes is unknown. Next came a second PCR, run for roughly 7 to 12 cycles, which used a sample-barcoded 5' primer along with a J-beta primer mix. Every cDNA was tagged by a template-switch adaptor with 12 random nucleotides. There were at least 3 million CDR3-containing paired-end reads obtained from each sample. TCRdb called the 5' RACE reads again in MiXCR, with one record for every CDR3 protein. This table has around 900,000 distinct CDR3 sequences, more than 25% appearing once. The source of the sample is a study of blood T cells in healthy people across ages. Study findings and constraints: Strong correlation existed between TCR beta diversity and naive T cell percentage. Fewer expanded clones and more diversity marked long-lived versus aged donors.

V was shortened by 5 bases and J by 0 bases, with 13 bases between the two germline ends. Germline lookup yields CDR1 SEHNR and CDR2 FQNEAQ (reference sequence). The CDR3 spans 15 residues. Sequenced material: blood. The TCR comes from a woman older than 75 in good health. J is TRBJ1-1 and V is TRBV7-9; tentatively, D is TRBD1 (6 bases). CDR3 amino acids: CASSEEGGLNTEAFF. CDR3 nucleotide sequence: TGTGCCAGCAGCGAAGAGGGGGGCCTGAACACTGAAGCTTTCTTT.